A selection of T cell receptor beta chains follows, all from one sample in a study of long-term antiretroviral therapy in people with HIV. TCRdb's copy holds only in-frame clones and misses some; the assay was immunoSEQ multiplex PCR. This sample has 10,000 to 13,000 clones; around 80% occur once, and the top ten carry roughly 13%. Here the sequenced sample was unsorted PBMCs, taken 1.2 years after starting antiretroviral therapy. All receptors come from a man between 40 and 49 years old with HIV. Both conserved end residues are part of each CDR3. Each record gives: J gene, V gene, clone size, D gene, CDR3 length, CDR3 DNA, CDR3 protein. The D gene is left open where the match is weak. Clone sizes are given selectively: once, few, many, or a class where the clone is expanded.

>TRBJ2-3|TRBV5-5|few|TRBD1|15
TGTGCCAGCAGCTTGGAAACAGGGGAGACAGATACGCAGTATTTT
CASSLETGETDTQYF
>TRBJ2-7|TRBV18|.|.|13
TGTGCCAGCTCGCCAAGTAGCTCCTACGAGCAGTACTTC
CASSPSSSYEQYF
>TRBJ1-1|TRBV9|once|.|15
TGTGCCAGCAGCGTAAGGAGGAGGTTTGACACTGAAGCTTTCTTT
CASSVRRRFDTEAFF
>TRBJ2-7|TRBV18|.|.|16
TGTGCCAGCTCACTGACACAGGGAGATTATTCCTACGAGCAGTACTTC
CASSLTQGDYSYEQYF
>TRBJ1-5|TRBV11-2|.|.|15
TGTGCCAGCAGCTTAGCGGCGGGGAGCAATCAGCCCCAGCATTTT
CASSLAAGSNQPQHF
>TRBJ1-1|TRBV6-1|.|.|15
TGTGCCAGCAGTGAAGTAGGACAGAAGAACACTGAAGCTTTCTTT
CASSEVGQKNTEAFF
>TRBJ1-5|TRBV2|.|TRBD1|13
TGTGCCAGCGGGGACAGGGAGGATCAGCCCCAGCATTTT
CASGDREDQPQHF
>TRBJ1-2|TRBV6-5|.|.|13
TGTGCCAGCAGTTACTCGATCAGCTATGGCTACACCTTC
CASSYSISYGYTF
>TRBJ1-1|TRBV7-9|.|.|12
TGTGCCAGCAGCTCATCCGGGACAGAAGCTTTCTTT
CASSSSGTEAFF
>TRBJ1-1|TRBV2|.|.|13
TGTGCCAGCAGTGGAGGGGGGAACACTGAAGCTTTCTTT
CASSGGGNTEAFF
>TRBJ1-2|TRBV4-2|.|.|16
TGTGCCAGCAGCCCCAGGACGGACCCGGGGCGGGGTGGCTACACCTTC
CASSPRTDPGRGGYTF
>TRBJ1-5|TRBV5-6|.|.|15
TGTGCCAGCAGCTTGGCGACACAGGTAGATCAGCCCCAGCATTTT
CASSLATQVDQPQHF
>TRBJ2-1|TRBV7-2|.|TRBD2|16
TGTGCCAGCAGCTTAGCAACTAGCGGGGGGGCGGGTGAGCAGTTCTTC
CASSLATSGGAGEQFF
>TRBJ1-2|TRBV19|.|TRBD1|17
TGTGCCAGTAGCCGGGACAGGCCTAAGCTCACTAACTATGGCTACACCTTC
CASSRDRPKLTNYGYTF
>TRBJ1-6|TRBV5-1|once|.|17
TGCGCCAGCAGCTTGGTAGCGGGGGCGAACCGAGGGGCACCCCTCCACTTT
CASSLVAGANRGAPLHF
>TRBJ1-1|TRBV14|.|.|17
TGTGCCAGCAGCCAAGATTCGGGGGTCGGGGAGAACACTGAAGCTTTCTTT
CASSQDSGVGENTEAFF
>TRBJ2-3|TRBV2|.|.|14
TGTGCCAGCAAAGGTCACCTTAGCACAGATACGCAGTATTTT
CASKGHLSTDTQYF
>TRBJ2-5|TRBV30|.|.|13
TGTGCCTGGAGAGGGAGCGCCGAAGAGACCCAGTACTTC
CAWRGSAEETQYF
>TRBJ2-5|TRBV5-1|.|.|15
TGCGCCAGCAGCTTGTACGGGGCCAGCCAAGAGACCCAGTACTTC
CASSLYGASQETQYF
>TRBJ1-3|TRBV5-1|.|.|13
TGCGCCAGCAGCCCTGGACGCCTCGACACCATATATTTT
CASSPGRLDTIYF
>TRBJ1-2|TRBV5-6|.|TRBD1|16
TGTGCCAGCAGCTTCCGATTCGGACAGGGGGCAGGTGGCTACACCTTC
CASSFRFGQGAGGYTF
>TRBJ1-5|TRBV19|.|.|14
TGTGCCAGTAGTATATTGGATAGCAATCAGCCCCAGCATTTT
CASSILDSNQPQHF
>TRBJ2-7|TRBV11-2|.|.|17
TGTGCCAGCAGCTTAGATCGTGGCGAACAGGGCTCCTACGAGCAGTACTTC
CASSLDRGEQGSYEQYF
>TRBJ1-4|TRBV9|.|TRBD1|15
TGTGCCAGCAGCGCAGATCCGCAGGGGGCAAAAAAACTGTTTTTT
CASSADPQGAKKLFF
>TRBJ2-2|TRBV7-3|.|.|14
TGTGCCAGCAGCTTACTGGAGAACACCGGGGAGCTGTTTTTT
CASSLLENTGELFF
>TRBJ1-6|TRBV7-6|.|TRBD1|15
TGTGCCAGCAGCTTATCGGGGGACAGAAATTCACCCCTCCACTTT
CASSLSGDRNSPLHF
>TRBJ2-7|TRBV19|.|TRBD1|13
TGTGCCAGTAGTATAAACAGGGGCTACGAGCAGTACTTC
CASSINRGYEQYF
>TRBJ2-2|TRBV30|.|TRBD2|15
TGTGCCTGGACTAGCGGGGGGGCCGGCACCGGGGAGCTGTTTTTT
CAWTSGGAGTGELFF
>TRBJ2-6|TRBV19|few|.|18
TGTGCCAGTAGTATGGATTACACAGGTTCCTCTGGGGCCAACGTCCTGACTTTC
CASSMDYTGSSGANVLTF
>TRBJ1-6|TRBV4-3|once|.|15
TGCGCCAGCAGCCAAGATAAGGGGGATAATTCACCCCTCCACTTT
CASSQDKGDNSPLHF
>TRBJ1-5|TRBV2|few|.|13
TGTGCCAGCAGTGTTGCAGGGAGTCAGCCCCAGCATTTT
CASSVAGSQPQHF
>TRBJ2-7|TRBV6-5|.|TRBD2|16
TGTGCCAGCAGTTGCTCCCCCAACGGGGGGTGCAACGAGCAGTACTTC
CASSCSPNGGCNEQYF
>TRBJ1-3|TRBV19|once|.|14
TGTGCCAGTAGTCCGGCAACGCCTGGAAACACCATATATTTT
CASSPATPGNTIYF
>TRBJ1-1|TRBV2|few|.|15
TGTGCCAGCAGTGAAGACGGGGGCAAATTCACTGAAGCTTTCTTT
CASSEDGGKFTEAFF
>TRBJ1-6|TRBV27|few|.|17
TGTGCCAGCAGTTCTTCCAATTGGGATAGGGGTAATTCACCCCTCCACTTT
CASSSSNWDRGNSPLHF
>TRBJ2-2|TRBV13|once|TRBD2|18
TGTGCCAGCAGTCTTTCCGGCTGGAGCGGGGGCAGGACCGGGGAGCTGTTTTTT
CASSLSGWSGGRTGELFF
>TRBJ2-7|TRBV7-9|once|.|17
TGTGCCAGCAGCTTAGCGTGTAGGTTCAGGAGAGGATACGAGCAGTACTTC
CASSLACRFRRGYEQYF
>TRBJ2-3|TRBV5-5|.|.|15
TGTGCCAGCAGCTCGGGGGCAACTAGCACAGATACGCAGTATTTT
CASSSGATSTDTQYF
>TRBJ2-7|TRBV4-3|.|.|14
TGCGCCAGCAGCCAAGATCTGACAGTCTACGAGCAGTACTTC
CASSQDLTVYEQYF
>TRBJ1-4|TRBV7-6|.|.|12
TGTGCCAGCAGCGGAGAAGGGGAAAAACTGTTTTTT
CASSGEGEKLFF